This is a list of T cell receptor beta chains from one sample in a study of blood T cell repertoires in COVID-19. Profiled with immunoSEQ multiplex PCR; TCRdb holds only in-frame clones, not every one. The repertoire holds roughly 250,000 clones, with roughly 88% as singletons. Sequencing was carried out using peripheral blood. The receptors shown here come from a woman aged 35 to 49 who had recovered from COVID-19. Both conserved end residues are part of each CDR3. A D gene is named only where the DNA matches it firmly. Clone sizes are given selectively: once, few, many, or a class where the clone is expanded.

once	.	TRBV5-4	TRBJ1-1	CASSRDRLNTEAFF	TGTGCCAGCAGCCGAGACAGGTTAAACACTGAAGCTTTCTTT
.	.	TRBV7-2	TRBJ1-1	CASTLSMNTEAFF	TGTGCCAGCACTCTTTCTATGAACACTGAAGCTTTCTTT
.	.	TRBV4-3	TRBJ1-3	CASSQDLGQHSGNTIYF	TGCGCCAGCAGCCAAGATTTAGGACAGCACTCTGGAAACACCATATATTTT
.	.	TRBV5-6	TRBJ1-1	CASGVMNTEAFF	TGTGCCAGCGGAGTAATGAACACTGAAGCTTTCTTT
.	.	TRBV11-3	TRBJ2-2	CASSLADPGAGELFF	TGTGCCAGCAGCTTAGCCGATCCGGGGGCCGGGGAGCTGTTTTTT
.	.	TRBV5-8	TRBJ2-3	CASSFLNTQYF	TGTGCCAGCAGCTTCCTTAATACGCAGTATTTT
.	.	TRBV19	TRBJ1-1	CASSIAQGEAFF	TGTGCCAGTAGTATAGCACAGGGAGAAGCTTTCTTT
.	.	TRBV4-1	TRBJ2-7	CASSQEDTLYEQYF	TGCGCCAGCAGCCAAGAGGACACCCTCTACGAGCAGTACTTC
.	TRBD2	TRBV20-1	TRBJ2-1	CSASDAREGYNEQFF	TGCAGTGCTAGTGACGCCAGGGAGGGCTACAATGAGCAGTTCTTC
.	.	TRBV27	TRBJ1-5	CASSWQGGQPQHF	TGTGCCAGCAGTTGGCAGGGAGGTCAGCCCCAGCATTTT
.	TRBD2	TRBV6-5	TRBJ2-1	CASTQRGGSYNEQFF	TGTGCCAGCACACAGCGGGGGGGCTCCTACAATGAGCAGTTCTTC
.	.	TRBV10-3	TRBJ1-1	CAISESTGLYAEAFF	TGTGCCATCAGTGAGTCCACAGGGCTATACGCTGAAGCTTTCTTT
.	.	TRBV12-5	TRBJ1-2	CASGLDGTGTRTLHTF	TGTGCTAGTGGTTTGGACGGGACCGGGACAAGGACCCTCCACACCTTC
.	TRBD2	TRBV27	TRBJ2-3	CASSSTSGAGTQYF	TGTGCCAGCAGTTCGACTAGCGGGGCTGGTACGCAGTATTTT
once	TRBD2	TRBV11-2	TRBJ2-7	CASSLDRTSGGSEQYF	TGTGCCAGCAGCTTAGACAGGACTAGCGGGGGTAGCGAGCAGTACTTC
.	TRBD1	TRBV9	TRBJ2-3	CASSFPPLDRGETDTQYF	TGTGCCAGCAGCTTTCCCCCTCTCGACAGGGGGGAAACAGATACGCAGTATTTT
.	TRBD1	TRBV11-3	TRBJ2-1	CASSLGQGENNEQFF	TGTGCCAGCAGCTTAGGCCAGGGGGAAAACAATGAGCAGTTCTTC
.	.	TRBV6-4	TRBJ2-2	CASSDSFSGELFF	TGTGCCAGCAGTGACTCGTTCTCTGGGGAGCTGTTTTTT
.	.	TRBV7-9	TRBJ1-1	CASSFERDTEAFF	TGTGCCAGCAGCTTCGAGAGAGACACTGAAGCTTTCTTT
.	.	TRBV11-3	TRBJ1-1	CASSISAGTEAFF	TGTGCCAGCAGCATTAGCGCAGGCACTGAAGCTTTCTTT
.	.	TRBV5-4	TRBJ1-3	CASSGGGRAYSPGNTIYF	TGTGCCAGCAGCGGGGGGGGCAGGGCCTATTCGCCTGGAAACACCATATATTTT
.	.	TRBV5-6	TRBJ2-1	CASSLDRGGEQFF	TGTGCCAGCAGCTTGGACAGGGGGGGTGAGCAGTTCTTC
.	.	TRBV15	TRBJ1-1	CATSRDLEGWAFF	TGTGCCACCAGCAGAGATCTTGAGGGTTGGGCTTTCTTT
.	.	TRBV6-2/TRBV6-3	TRBJ2-7	CASSYGAGWEDEQYF	TGTGCCAGCAGTTACGGTGCGGGATGGGAGGACGAGCAGTACTTC
.	.	TRBV12-5	TRBJ1-3	CASGLSPTGNTIYF	TGTGCTAGTGGTTTGTCACCTACTGGAAACACCATATATTTT
.	TRBD1	TRBV30	TRBJ1-2	CAWRESGQPNGYTF	TGTGCCTGGAGGGAATCGGGACAGCCGAATGGCTACACCTTC
.	TRBD1	TRBV6-2/TRBV6-3	TRBJ2-2	CASSYGQVNTGELFF	TGTGCCAGCAGTTACGGACAGGTGAACACCGGGGAGCTGTTTTTT
once	TRBD2	TRBV9	TRBJ2-1	CASSPETSGRGNEQFF	TGTGCCAGCAGCCCCGAGACTAGCGGGAGGGGAAATGAGCAGTTCTTC
.	TRBD2	TRBV4-3	TRBJ2-3	CASSRNGGDNTDTQYF	TGCGCCAGCAGCCGGAACGGGGGGGATAACACAGATACGCAGTATTTT
few	TRBD1	TRBV27	TRBJ1-5	CASSLDREGNQPQHF	TGTGCCAGCAGTTTAGACAGGGAAGGCAATCAGCCCCAGCATTTT
.	.	TRBV5-1	TRBJ2-1	CASSLGGGSYNEQFF	TGCGCCAGCAGCTTGGGGGGAGGATCCTACAATGAGCAGTTCTTC
.	.	TRBV9	TRBJ1-5	CASSLSGGNQPQHF	TGTGCCAGCAGCCTCTCTGGAGGGAATCAGCCCCAGCATTTT
.	TRBD1	TRBV6-5	TRBJ1-4	CASTQTGDEKLFF	TGTGCCAGCACCCAGACAGGGGACGAAAAACTGTTTTTT
once	TRBD2	TRBV10-1	TRBJ2-5	CASSEVLAGPTETQYF	TGCGCCAGCAGTGAGGTCCTAGCGGGACCGACGGAGACCCAGTACTTC
.	TRBD2	TRBV3-1/TRBV3-2	TRBJ2-3	CASSQVGGAFTDTQYF	TGTGCCAGCAGCCAAGTCGGGGGGGCCTTCACAGATACGCAGTATTTT
few	TRBD1	TRBV7-2	TRBJ1-3	CASSKDRSSGNTIYF	TGTGCCAGCAGCAAGGACAGGAGCTCTGGAAACACCATATATTTT
.	.	TRBV24-1	TRBJ2-6	CATRGAGANVLTF	TGTGCCACCAGAGGGGCTGGGGCCAACGTCCTGACTTTC
.	.	TRBV11-3	TRBJ2-5	CASSLHPDSVQETQYF	TGTGCCAGCAGCCTACATCCGGATAGCGTTCAAGAGACCCAGTACTTC
.	.	TRBV6-5	TRBJ2-1	CASSYEGGAAEQFF	TGTGCCAGCAGTTACGAGGGCGGAGCGGCTGAGCAGTTCTTC
.	TRBD1	TRBV29-1	TRBJ2-2	CSGGQGNTGELFF	TGCAGCGGGGGACAGGGGAACACCGGGGAGCTGTTTTTT
.	TRBD2	TRBV7-3	TRBJ2-1	CASSLASGGYNEQFF	TGTGCCAGCAGCTTAGCTAGCGGGGGCTACAATGAGCAGTTCTTC
.	TRBD2	TRBV11-1	TRBJ2-1	CASSRTSGSYNEQFF	TGTGCCAGCAGCCGGACTAGCGGGTCCTACAATGAGCAGTTCTTC
.	TRBD1	TRBV11-3	TRBJ2-7	CASSLTGWDSRRSYEQYF	TGTGCCAGCAGCTTAACAGGCTGGGACAGCAGAAGATCCTACGAGCAGTACTTC
.	TRBD2	TRBV13	TRBJ2-1	CASRTRGGGGNEQFF	TGTGCCAGCAGGACCCGGGGGGGCGGGGGCAATGAGCAGTTCTTC
.	.	TRBV12-3/TRBV12-4	TRBJ2-3	CASSPTTDTQYF	TGTGCCAGCAGTCCTACCACAGATACGCAGTATTTT
once	.	TRBV6-5	TRBJ2-1	CASSYRGGLGNEQFF	TGTGCCAGCAGTTATAGGGGGGGGCTAGGGAATGAGCAGTTCTTC
once	.	TRBV18	TRBJ2-2	CASSPRGTARDTGELFF	TGTGCCAGCTCACCACGCGGGACGGCCCGAGACACCGGGGAGCTGTTTTTT
.	TRBD2	TRBV7-8	TRBJ2-7	CASSRKGLREGYSLEQYF	TGTGCCAGCAGCCGCAAGGGTTTGCGGGAGGGCTATTCCCTCGAGCAGTACTTC
.	TRBD1	TRBV7-2	TRBJ2-7	CASSFPRTGGGYEQYF	TGTGCCAGCAGCTTTCCCCGGACAGGGGGAGGCTACGAGCAGTACTTC
.	TRBD2	TRBV2	TRBJ2-5	CASRRLASYQETQYF	TGTGCCAGTCGAAGACTAGCGTCGTACCAAGAGACCCAGTACTTC
few	TRBD1	TRBV7-2	TRBJ1-5	CASSQRAGGESNQPQHF	TGTGCCAGCAGCCAGAGGGCAGGGGGAGAAAGCAATCAGCCCCAGCATTTT
.	.	TRBV10-1	TRBJ2-7	CASIPGDGSYEQYF	TGCGCCAGCATACCGGGGGACGGCTCCTACGAGCAGTACTTC
.	TRBD1	TRBV6-5	TRBJ2-2	CASSYWDRNTGELFF	TGTGCCAGCAGTTACTGGGACAGAAACACCGGGGAGCTGTTTTTT
.	TRBD2	TRBV3-1/TRBV3-2	TRBJ2-7	CASSQVLAGSSYEQYF	TGTGCCAGCAGCCAAGTCCTAGCGGGGAGCTCCTACGAGCAGTACTTC
.	.	TRBV12-3/TRBV12-4	TRBJ2-7	CASSFGSGEQYF	TGTGCCAGCAGTTTCGGGTCGGGCGAGCAGTACTTC
.	TRBD2	TRBV30	TRBJ2-1	CAWSLTSGTVEQFF	TGTGCCTGGAGCCTGACTAGCGGGACTGTTGAGCAGTTCTTC
.	TRBD1	TRBV7-9	TRBJ1-6	CASSLVGSDRGTYNSPLHF	TGTGCCAGCAGCTTAGTAGGGTCGGACAGGGGAACCTATAATTCACCCCTCCACTTT
.	.	TRBV3-1/TRBV3-2	TRBJ1-3	CASSRTRGSGNTIYF	TGTGCCAGCAGCCGAACGAGGGGGTCTGGAAACACCATATATTTT